This entry lists 23 T cell receptor beta chains sequenced from one sample in a study of technical replicates of blood from several donors. Here immunoSEQ multiplex PCR was the method, and the copy in TCRdb shows in-frame clones only, minus some. This table holds about 70,000 clones, approximately 96% found once. Sample: T cells isolated from PBMCs. The receptors were sampled from a human donor in good health.

The rearrangement uses TRBV5-4 and TRBJ2-1, with a weak D call TRBD1 (6 bases). The CDR3 is 16 amino acids. Trimming stripped 4 bases from V and 8 bases from J, with 22 bases between. From germline, CDR1 is SGHNT and CDR2 YYREEE (reference sequence). CDR3 residues: CASSDHNREMDDEQFF. DNA of the CDR3: TGTGCCAGCAGCGACCACAACAGGGAAATGGACGATGAGCAGTTCTTC.

The chain has TRBV9 and TRBJ2-1; 9 nucleotides match TRBD2. Germline V CDR1 and CDR2: SGDLS, YYNGEE. The CDR3 has 15 amino acids. V lost 0 bases and J lost 5; bases outside the gene matches: 3. The CDR3 here is CASSVGSGSHNEQFF. The CDR3 nucleotides are TGTGCCAGCAGCGTAGGTAGCGGGAGCCACAATGAGCAGTTCTTC.

The chain is built from TRBV28 and TRBJ2-1, with TRBD2 identical over 10 bases. CDR3 size: 15 residues. Germline V gene sequence: CDR1 MDHEN, CDR2 SYDVKM. The V gene end was trimmed by 8 bases and the J gene end by 7 bases; junction bases not matched to a gene: 11. Written as DNA, the CDR3 is TGTGCCAGCGGCCCCCCACTAGCGGGAATTAATGAGCAGTTCTTC. Translating it yields CASGPPLAGINEQFF.

The CDR3 sequence: CASSPTTGYGYTF. CDR3 in DNA: TGTGCCAGCAGCCCAACCACAGGGTATGGCTACACCTTC. The rearrangement uses TRBV14 and TRBJ1-2, with TRBD1 as a possible D gene (6 bases). Trimming left V 4 bases short and J 5 bases short, with 11 bases between. The length of the CDR3 is 13 residues. Germline loops: CDR1 SGHDN, CDR2 FVKESK.

V usage is TRBV5-6 and J usage is TRBJ1-2, with 9 positions matching TRBD1. This CDR3 is built from 15 residues. V gave up 4 bases and J gave up 2 bases; unmatched junction bases: 6. From germline, CDR1 is SGHDT and CDR2 YYEEEE. CDR3 sequence: CASSGLGQGNYGYTF. The CDR3 bases are TGTGCCAGCAGCGGACTAGGACAGGGGAACTATGGCTACACCTTC.

The chain couples TRBV4-2 to TRBJ2-7; 13 bases align to TRBD2. The V gene end was trimmed by 0 bases and the J gene end by 2 bases; junction bases not matched to a gene: 1. CDR1 is LGHNA, CDR2 YNFKEQ, per germline. This CDR3 region has 16 residues. The CDR3 is CASSQDGTSGAYEQYF. In nucleotides, the CDR3 is TGTGCCAGCAGCCAAGACGGGACTAGCGGGGCCTACGAGCAGTACTTC.

This clone occurred a few times. CDR3 DNA: TGCAGCGTTGATAGGGAGGGAGAAGCTTTCTTT. Its translation: CSVDREGEAFF. The chain recombines TRBV29-1 with TRBJ1-1; D remains ambiguous. The germline V gene encodes CDR1 SQVTM and CDR2 ANQGSEA. CDR3 length: 11 residues. V lost 3 bases, J lost 8 bases, and 10 bases lay in between.

The chain combines TRBV4-1 with TRBJ1-6; tentative D call: TRBD1 (5 bases). This CDR3 region has 18 residues. Germline CDR1 reads MGHRA; CDR2 reads YSYEKL. Between the trimmed V and J ends, which lost 2 bases and 1 base, there was a span of 15 bases. The CDR3 protein is CASSQTPRPGSYNSPLHF. CDR3 DNA sequence: TGCGCCAGCAGCCAAACCCCCCGGCCAGGGTCCTATAATTCACCCCTCCACTTT.

The chain employs TRBV30 and TRBJ2-2; D remains unclear. CDR1 and CDR2 from the germline V gene are GTSNPN and SVGIG (reference sequence). The CDR3 is 13 residues long. With 3 bases removed from V and 6 bases from J, the gap between germline ends came to 11 bases. The CDR3 region is CAWSVEVSGELFF. Written as DNA, the CDR3 is TGTGCCTGGAGCGTAGAGGTATCCGGGGAGCTGTTTTTT.

The chain combines TRBV25-1 with TRBJ1-2; D gene unclear. This CDR3 is built from 13 residues. Trimming shortened V by 2 bases and J by 5 bases, and 9 bases separated the two germline ends. Germline V gives CDR1 MGHDK, CDR2 SYGVNS. The CDR3 reads CASSENTAYGYTF. Written as DNA, the CDR3 is TGTGCCAGCAGTGAAAATACAGCATATGGCTACACCTTC.

The chain has TRBV6-5 and TRBJ2-3; 7 bases fit TRBD2. With 6 bases clipped from V and 7 bases from J, the junction kept 13 bases outside the gene matches. The length of the CDR3 is 15 residues. Per germline, CDR1 MNHEY and CDR2 SVGAGI. The CDR3 coding sequence is TGTGCCAGCAGCCCTGAGTTGCGGGAGCAAAATACGCAGTATTTT. Translating gives CASSPELREQNTQYF.

The rearrangement uses TRBV20-1 and TRBJ2-1; unclear D gene. Looked up from germline, CDR1 is DFQATT and CDR2 is SNEGSKA (reference sequence). Between the trimmed V and J ends, which lost 6 bases and 15 bases, there was a span of 9 bases. The CDR3 is made up of 8 amino acids. CDR3 sequence reads: CSAPVGFF. DNA for the CDR3: TGCAGTGCCCCCGTCGGGTTCTTC.

The J gene is TRBJ1-5, the V gene TRBV27; TRBD1 might be the D (6 bases). Germline V lookup: CDR1 MNHEY, CDR2 SMNVEV (reference sequence). Deletions cut 5 bases from V and 0 bases from J, with 20 bases between. The CDR3 runs to 18 residues. This CDR3 is CASSLVVGQTYSNQPQHF. In DNA, the CDR3 is TGTGCCAGCAGTCTCGTCGTCGGACAGACTTATAGCAATCAGCCCCAGCATTTT.

A single count supports this clone. The V gene is TRBV6-5, the J gene TRBJ1-6, with TRBD1 as a possible D gene (6 bases). The CDR3 has 13 residues. V was clipped by 0 bases and J by 13 bases, with 10 bases between them. Per germline, CDR1 MNHEY and CDR2 SVGAGI. CDR3 residues: CASSYSGHLPLHF. In DNA, the CDR3 is TGTGCCAGCAGTTACTCGGGACATCTGCCCCTCCACTTT.

The J gene is TRBJ2-7, the V gene TRBV7-3; 10 bases agree with TRBD1. Germline lookup yields CDR1 SGHTA and CDR2 FQGTGA. V lost 5 bases, J lost 3 bases, and 7 bases stayed unmatched. The CDR3 loop spans 15 amino acids. The CDR3 coding sequence is TGTGCCAGCAGCGCTCCGGGACAGGGGATCTACGAGCAGTACTTC. Translating gives CASSAPGQGIYEQYF.

The CDR3 is CASGKEREEDEQYF. The CDR3 coding sequence is TGCGCCAGCGGGAAAGAGCGGGAGGAGGACGAGCAGTACTTC. The gene calls are TRBV5-1 and TRBJ2-7, with TRBD2 matching over 9 bases. The germline gives CDR1 SGHRS, CDR2 YFSETQ. The junction had 10 bases not matched to a gene; V was cut back by 7 bases and J by 5 bases. This CDR3 spans 14 amino acids. Supplemented by reference TRBV5-1 and TRBJ2-7, the full variable domain reads KAGVTQTPRYLIKTRGQQVTLSCSPISGHRSVSWYQQTPGQGLQFLFEYFSETQRNKGNFPGRFSGRQFSNSRSEMNVSTLELGDSALYLCASGKEREEDEQYFGPGTRLTVT.

The V and J genes are TRBV28 and TRBJ2-2, with 10 bases aligning to TRBD2. The V segment lost 1 base and the J segment 4 bases; nucleotides outside the gene matches: 3. CDR1 is MDHEN, CDR2 SYDVKM, per germline. The CDR3 is made up of 16 amino acids. DNA of the CDR3: TGTGCCAGCAGTTTATCGCCTAGCGGGAGCACCGGGGAGCTGTTTTTT. Protein sequence: CASSLSPSGSTGELFF.

The chain joins TRBV9 to TRBJ2-3; weak D call: TRBD2 (5 bases). This CDR3 is built from 12 residues. Germline-derived CDR1 and CDR2 are SGDLS and YYNGEE. V was trimmed by 2 bases and J by 5 bases, leaving 6 bases between them. The DNA for the CDR3 is TGTGCCAGCAGCGTCGGACTAGATACGCAGTATTTT. It encodes CASSVGLDTQYF.

V usage is TRBV5-5 and J usage is TRBJ1-5; D is ambiguous. CDR1 SGHKS and CDR2 YYEKEE come from the germline V gene (reference sequence). V shed 4 bases and J shed 0 bases, with 14 bases lying between them. This CDR3 comprises 16 residues. CDR3 DNA: TGTGCCAGCAGCAGTGAAGGAGGATATAGCAATCAGCCCCAGCATTTT. Its translation is CASSSEGGYSNQPQHF.

The chain combines TRBV5-6 with TRBJ1-1; D ambiguous. The germline V gene has CDR1 SGHDT and CDR2 YYEEEE. V gave up 1 base and J gave up 6 bases, with 10 bases separating them. The CDR3 length is 13 residues. As DNA, the CDR3 is TGTGCCAGCAGCTTGTTTTTGGGCTCTGAAGCTTTCTTT. Translating gives CASSLFLGSEAFF.

The V gene is TRBV28, the J gene TRBJ2-3, with D possibly being TRBD2 (5 bases). Trimming took 7 bases from V and 0 from J, leaving 17 bases between them. The CDR3 extends over 16 amino acids. The germline gives CDR1 MDHEN, CDR2 SYDVKM. The CDR3 sequence: CASNLVFGESTDTQYF. For the CDR3, the DNA is TGTGCCAGCAACCTCGTTTTCGGGGAAAGCACAGATACGCAGTATTTT.

CDR3 in DNA: TGTGCCAGCCAAGTAGCGGGGCAACAAGAGACCCAGTACTTC. Its protein product is CASQVAGQQETQYF. The V and J genes are TRBV27 and TRBJ2-5, with 8 nucleotides matching TRBD2. Germline V lookup: CDR1 MNHEY, CDR2 SMNVEV (reference sequence). The CDR3 has 14 amino acids. The trim removed 8 bases at V and 2 bases at J, leaving 7 bases unmatched.

This rearrangement joins TRBV13 to TRBJ2-2; D possibly corresponds to TRBD1 (6 bases). V was pared by 4 bases and J by 5 bases, with 17 bases between. CDR1 and CDR2 from the germline V gene are PRHDT and FYEKMQ (reference sequence). The CDR3 has 16 residues. The CDR3 DNA reads TGTGCCAGCAGCTCACAGGGCGCGAGGGGAACCGGGGAGCTGTTTTTT. This gives the protein CASSSQGARGTGELFF.